The 9 T cell receptor beta chains below were found in one sample sequenced in a study of blood T cell repertoires in COVID-19. Clones were read by immunoSEQ multiplex PCR, and TCRdb kept only the in-frame ones, dropping some. The sample holds approximately 59,000 clones, approximately 78% seen once. The source material was peripheral blood. The receptors here all came from an elderly man with acute or convalescent COVID-19.

The chain employs TRBV30 and TRBJ1-6; TRBD1 aligns across 9 bases. V trimming: 4 bases; J trimming: 9 bases; junction bases outside the gene matches: 7. The CDR3 is 14 residues long. Per germline, CDR1 GTSNPN and CDR2 SVGIG (reference sequence). The DNA for the CDR3 is TGTGCCTGGACCCCCCGGGACAGGGCTTCACCCCTCCACTTT. Its protein product is CAWTPRDRASPLHF.

The rearrangement links TRBV19 to TRBJ2-7, with TRBD1 matching over 10 bases. V shed 6 bases and J 6 bases; nucleotides not matched to a gene: 11. This CDR3 comprises 15 residues. Germline V gives CDR1 LNHDA, CDR2 SQIVND (reference sequence). CDR3: CASSPRGQGNSEQYF. For the CDR3, the DNA is TGTGCCAGTAGCCCTCGGGGACAGGGGAACAGCGAGCAGTACTTC.

The chain employs TRBV28 and TRBJ1-2, with D tentatively TRBD1 (6 bases). The CDR3 is 12 amino acids. V dropped 8 bases and J dropped 3 bases, with 10 bases sitting between them. Germline V lookup: CDR1 MDHEN, CDR2 SYDVKM. The DNA of the CDR3 is TGTGCCAGCTTAGGGGGTTACTATGGCTACACCTTC. Translated, it gives CASLGGYYGYTF.

This chain uses TRBV9 with TRBJ2-1; TRBD1 agrees at 10 bases. This CDR3 has 15 residues. Germline CDR1 SGDLS, CDR2 YYNGEE. The ends lost 3 bases at V and 7 bases at J; junction bases unmatched: 7. This CDR3 reads CASSAWRTGGNEQFF. The DNA for the CDR3 is TGTGCCAGCAGCGCTTGGAGGACAGGGGGGAATGAGCAGTTCTTC.

The chain is built from TRBV19 and TRBJ1-1; D is perhaps TRBD1 (6 bases). V gave up 6 bases and J gave up 7 bases, with 24 bases separating them. Germline CDR1 and CDR2: LNHDA and SQIVND (reference sequence). This CDR3 region has 16 residues. The CDR3 reads CASSKLTGQATGEAFF. CDR3 nucleotides: TGTGCCAGTAGCAAATTAACGGGACAAGCAACAGGTGAAGCTTTCTTT.

J is TRBJ1-1 and V is TRBV5-4; 9 bases are shared with TRBD1. This CDR3 region has 18 residues. From germline, CDR1 is SGHNT and CDR2 YYREEE (reference sequence). With 4 bases clipped from V and 4 bases from J, the junction kept 17 bases outside the gene matches. The CDR3 sequence: CASSGGQGSVAKGTEAFF. As DNA, the CDR3 is TGTGCCAGCAGCGGAGGACAGGGGAGCGTCGCCAAGGGCACTGAAGCTTTCTTT.

The chain couples TRBV7-3 to TRBJ2-1, with 10 bases fitting TRBD2. Per the germline V gene, CDR1 is SGHTA and CDR2 is FQGTGA. The CDR3 has 15 amino acids. V dropped 5 bases and J dropped 3; count of bases not matched to a gene: 4. CDR3 sequence reads: CASSTKRGGYNEQFF. CDR3 nucleotides: TGTGCCAGCAGCACCAAGCGGGGGGGCTACAATGAGCAGTTCTTC.

The rearrangement joins TRBV20-1 to TRBJ1-5; D gene unclear. The V gene lost 3 bases and the J gene lost 9 bases, with 12 bases spanning the gap. Germline CDR1 reads DFQATT; CDR2 reads SNEGSKA (reference sequence). The CDR3 length is 12 residues. CDR3 loop: CSASDPLRPQHF. The CDR3 bases are TGCAGTGCTAGTGACCCTTTGAGGCCCCAGCATTTT.

This clone was counted a single time. J is TRBJ2-5 and V is TRBV7-9; a weak D match, TRBD1 (6 bases). The CDR3 runs 15 residues. The ends were cut back, 0 bases at V and 4 bases at J, with 12 bases in the middle. From germline, CDR1 is SEHNR and CDR2 FQNEAQ (reference sequence). As DNA, the CDR3 is TGTGCCAGCAGCTTAGCGTTAGGGACACCAGAGACCCAGTACTTC. Protein sequence: CASSLALGTPETQYF.